Below are 11 T cell receptor beta chains sequenced from a single sample in a study of cytomegalovirus exposure and HLA in healthy donors. A multiplex PCR was run with 60 Vbeta primers and 13 Jbeta primers. The data were produced by immunoSEQ multiplex PCR, yet TCRdb's version contains in-frame clones alone and is incomplete. This sample yields roughly 250,000 clones, of which roughly four fifths are seen a single time; about 2% belongs to the top ten. The sample comprised PBMCs. The receptors here all came from a woman aged 40 to 50 in good health and CMV-seropositive.

This chain uses TRBV5-6 with TRBJ1-1; no clear D gene. This CDR3 has 12 residues. V was shortened by 0 bases and J by 3 bases, with 3 bases between the two germline ends. Germline lookup yields CDR1 SGHDT and CDR2 YYEEEE. The CDR3 region has the DNA TGTGCCAGCAGCTTGGCCGACACTGAAGCTTTCTTT. Translating it yields CASSLADTEAFF.

The CDR3 region is CASSLEYRTGELFF. The CDR3 DNA is TGTGCCAGCAGCCTCGAGTATCGGACCGGGGAGCTGTTTTTT. This chain uses TRBV5-6 with TRBJ2-2; D is unresolved. This CDR3 has 14 residues. Germline CDR1 is SGHDT and CDR2 is YYEEEE. Trimming stripped 4 bases from V and 5 bases from J, with 12 bases between.

The rearrangement uses TRBV6-1 and TRBJ2-5, with D perhaps matching TRBD2 (5 bases). Germline V lookup: CDR1 MNHNS, CDR2 SASEGT. Trimming took 3 bases from V and 5 from J, leaving 19 bases between them. The CDR3 has 16 amino acids. The CDR3 spells CASSDLSSRGTETQYF. CDR3 DNA: TGTGCCAGCAGTGATTTGTCGAGCCGGGGTACGGAGACCCAGTACTTC.

V usage is TRBV9 and J usage is TRBJ1-1; D not resolved. The CDR3 spans 12 residues. The germline CDR1 and CDR2 sequences are SGDLS and YYNGEE. With 5 bases removed from V and 0 bases from J, the gap between germline ends came to 5 bases. The CDR3 sequence is CASSKLNTEAFF. CDR3 DNA: TGTGCCAGCAGTAAGCTGAACACTGAAGCTTTCTTT.

The V gene is TRBV18, the J gene TRBJ1-5; D is ambiguous. The V gene's germline CDR1 is KGHSH and CDR2 LQKENI. The ends were cut back, 4 bases at V and 0 bases at J, with 16 bases in the middle. The CDR3 is 17 residues long. The CDR3, as DNA: TGTGCCAGCTCACTGACTGAGGGAGGGAGTAGCAATCAGCCCCAGCATTTT. Amino acids: CASSLTEGGSSNQPQHF.

V and J are TRBV19 and TRBJ1-2, with D hard to call. Germline lookup yields CDR1 LNHDA and CDR2 SQIVND (reference sequence). The CDR3 covers 14 residues. The V gene lost 3 bases and the J gene lost 4 bases, with 12 bases spanning the gap. In DNA form, the CDR3 reads TGTGCCAGTAGTATCCCCGGGAGCCGCTATGGCTACACCTTC. Translation gives CASSIPGSRYGYTF.

The genes are TRBV18 and TRBJ1-4; D possibly corresponds to TRBD1 (5 bases). Germline V gene lookup returns CDR1 KGHSH and CDR2 LQKENI. CDR3 length: 14 amino acids. V lost 6 bases, J lost 3 bases, and 11 bases lay in between. The CDR3 coding sequence is TGTGCCAGCTCCGCAGGGTCAGCTAATGAAAAACTGTTTTTT. Amino acids: CASSAGSANEKLFF.

The genes are TRBV5-1 and TRBJ1-3; D might be TRBD1 (5 bases). V lost 2 bases and J lost 0, with 12 bases in between. Germline lookup yields CDR1 SGHRS and CDR2 YFSETQ. The CDR3 sequence is 16 residues long. The CDR3 reads CASSFGQGGSGNTIYF. The CDR3 nucleotides read TGCGCCAGCAGCTTCGGCCAGGGCGGCTCTGGAAACACCATATATTTT.

The chain has TRBV4-2 and TRBJ2-2; D gene ambiguous. The CDR3 contains 14 residues. Germline V gives CDR1 LGHNA, CDR2 YNFKEQ. V dropped 2 bases and J dropped 7 bases, with 11 bases sitting between them. The CDR3 region is CASSQPLAGGELFF. The CDR3 DNA follows: TGTGCCAGCAGCCAACCTTTAGCTGGCGGGGAGCTGTTTTTT.

The V and J genes are TRBV5-4 and TRBJ1-2; 7 bases match TRBD1. Germline CDR1 reads SGHNT; CDR2 reads YYREEE (reference sequence). Trimming took 0 bases from V and 6 from J; bases not matched to a gene: 2. The CDR3 consists of 13 residues. The CDR3 DNA reads as TGTGCCAGCAGCTTGGACAGGGGCGATGGCTACACCTTC. Encoded protein: CASSLDRGDGYTF.

The CDR3 DNA is TGTGCCAGCAGTCGAACTTACAGGGATTCAAGCTACACCTTC. Protein sequence: CASSRTYRDSSYTF. The V and J genes are TRBV6-5 and TRBJ1-2; TRBD1 is a possible D gene (6 bases). CDR1 is MNHEY and CDR2 is SVGAGI in the germline V gene. V lost 5 bases and J lost 9, with 19 bases in between. There are 14 residues in the CDR3.